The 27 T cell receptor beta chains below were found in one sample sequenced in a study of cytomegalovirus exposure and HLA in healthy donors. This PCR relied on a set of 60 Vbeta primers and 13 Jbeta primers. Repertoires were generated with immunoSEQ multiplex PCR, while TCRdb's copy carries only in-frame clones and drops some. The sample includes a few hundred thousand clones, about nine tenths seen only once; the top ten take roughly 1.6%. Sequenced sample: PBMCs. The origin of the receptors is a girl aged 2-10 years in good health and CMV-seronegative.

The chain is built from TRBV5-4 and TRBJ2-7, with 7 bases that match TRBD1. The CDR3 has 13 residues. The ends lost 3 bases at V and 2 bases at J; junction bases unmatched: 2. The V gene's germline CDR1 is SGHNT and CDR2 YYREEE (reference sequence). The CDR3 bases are TGTGCCAGCAGCTCGCAGGGGGCCTACGAGCAGTACTTC. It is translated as CASSSQGAYEQYF.

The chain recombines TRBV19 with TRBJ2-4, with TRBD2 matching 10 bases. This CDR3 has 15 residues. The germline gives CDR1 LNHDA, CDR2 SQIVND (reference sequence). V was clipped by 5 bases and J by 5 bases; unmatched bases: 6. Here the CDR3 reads CASSRTSGNQNIQYF. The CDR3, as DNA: TGTGCCAGTAGTCGGACTAGCGGAAACCAAAACATTCAGTACTTC.

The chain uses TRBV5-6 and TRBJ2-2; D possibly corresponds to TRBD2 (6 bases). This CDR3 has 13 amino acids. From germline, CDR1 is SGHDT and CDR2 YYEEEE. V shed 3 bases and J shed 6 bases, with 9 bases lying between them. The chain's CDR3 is CASSWGDSGELFF. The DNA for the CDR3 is TGTGCCAGCAGCTGGGGGGATTCCGGGGAGCTGTTTTTT.

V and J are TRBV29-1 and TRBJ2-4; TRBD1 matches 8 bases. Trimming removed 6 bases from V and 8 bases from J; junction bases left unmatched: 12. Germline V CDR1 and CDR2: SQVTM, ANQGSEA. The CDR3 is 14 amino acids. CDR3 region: CSVASPGQGDIQYF. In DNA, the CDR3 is TGCAGCGTCGCGTCTCCTGGACAGGGAGACATTCAGTACTTC.

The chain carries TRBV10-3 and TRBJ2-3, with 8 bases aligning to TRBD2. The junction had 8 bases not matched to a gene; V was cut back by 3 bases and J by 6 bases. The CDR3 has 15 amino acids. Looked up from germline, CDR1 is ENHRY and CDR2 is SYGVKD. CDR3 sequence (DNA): TGTGCCATCAGTGATTTCGGACTAGCAGCGGATACGCAGTATTTT. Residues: CAISDFGLAADTQYF.

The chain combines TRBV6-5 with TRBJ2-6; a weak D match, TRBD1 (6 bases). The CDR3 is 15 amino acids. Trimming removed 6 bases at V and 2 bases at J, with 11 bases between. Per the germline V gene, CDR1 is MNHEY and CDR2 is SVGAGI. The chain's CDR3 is CASSTNRAGANVLTF. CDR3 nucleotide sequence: TGTGCCAGCAGCACGAACAGGGCTGGGGCCAACGTCCTGACTTTC.

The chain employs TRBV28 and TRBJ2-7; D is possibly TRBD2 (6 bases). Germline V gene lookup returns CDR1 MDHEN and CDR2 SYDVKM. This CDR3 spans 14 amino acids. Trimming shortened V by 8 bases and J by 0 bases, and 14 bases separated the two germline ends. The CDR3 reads CASSGTLVSYEQYF. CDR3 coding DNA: TGTGCCAGCTCCGGGACTCTGGTCTCCTACGAGCAGTACTTC.

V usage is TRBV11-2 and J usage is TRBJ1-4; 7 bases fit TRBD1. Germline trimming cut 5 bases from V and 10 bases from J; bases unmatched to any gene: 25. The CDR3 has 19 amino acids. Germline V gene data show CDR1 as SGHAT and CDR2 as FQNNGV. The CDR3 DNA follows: TGTGCCAGCAGCCTAGGGGTTAGGGGGCTACGGGCTGTGTCTCCAAAACTGTTTTTT. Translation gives CASSLGVRGLRAVSPKLFF.

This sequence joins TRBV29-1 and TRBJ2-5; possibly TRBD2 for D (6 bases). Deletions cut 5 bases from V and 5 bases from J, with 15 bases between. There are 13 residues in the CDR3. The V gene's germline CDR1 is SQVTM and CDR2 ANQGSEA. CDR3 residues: CSVSQGGLETQYF. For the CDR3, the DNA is TGCAGCGTTAGCCAGGGAGGTTTGGAGACCCAGTACTTC.

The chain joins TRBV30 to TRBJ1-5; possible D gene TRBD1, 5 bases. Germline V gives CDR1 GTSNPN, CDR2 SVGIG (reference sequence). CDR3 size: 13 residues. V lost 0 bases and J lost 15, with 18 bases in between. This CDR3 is CAWSVPPGHRPHF. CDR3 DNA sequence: TGTGCCTGGAGTGTACCGCCAGGACACCGGCCGCATTTT.

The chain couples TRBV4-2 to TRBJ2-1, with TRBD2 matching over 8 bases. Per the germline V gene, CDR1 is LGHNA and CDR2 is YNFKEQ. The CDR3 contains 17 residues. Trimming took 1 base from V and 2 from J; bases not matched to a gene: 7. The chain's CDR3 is CASSQGLAGGPYNEQFF. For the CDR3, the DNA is TGTGCCAGCAGCCAAGGTCTGGCGGGAGGTCCCTACAATGAGCAGTTCTTC.

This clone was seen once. CDR3 coding DNA: TGTGCCAGCAGCCTTCCCGGGGAGCTGTTTTTT. This gives the protein CASSLPGELFF. V is TRBV7-9 and J is TRBJ2-2; D remains unclear. V was trimmed by 5 bases and J by 6 bases, leaving 4 bases between them. This CDR3 comprises 11 residues. Germline values: CDR1 SEHNR, CDR2 FQNEAQ (reference sequence).

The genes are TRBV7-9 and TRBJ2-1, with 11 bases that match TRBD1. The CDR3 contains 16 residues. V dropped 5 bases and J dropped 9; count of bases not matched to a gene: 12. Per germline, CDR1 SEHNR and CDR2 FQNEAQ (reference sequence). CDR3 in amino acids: CASSLGTGGVKGEQFF. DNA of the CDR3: TGTGCCAGCAGCCTCGGGACAGGGGGGGTAAAGGGTGAGCAGTTCTTC.

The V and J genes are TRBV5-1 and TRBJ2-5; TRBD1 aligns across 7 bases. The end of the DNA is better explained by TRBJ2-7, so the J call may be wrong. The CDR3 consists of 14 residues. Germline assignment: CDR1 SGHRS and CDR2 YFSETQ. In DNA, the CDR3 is TGCGCCAGCAGCATTGGGACAGACTCCTACGAGCAGTACTTC. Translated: CASSIGTDSYEQYF.

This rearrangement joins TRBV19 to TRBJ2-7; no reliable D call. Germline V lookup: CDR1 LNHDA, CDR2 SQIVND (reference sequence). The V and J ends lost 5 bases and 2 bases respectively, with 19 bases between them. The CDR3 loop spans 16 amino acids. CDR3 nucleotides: TGTGCCAGTAGTCCCCGATCGCAAACTTTTCCCTACGAGCAGTACTTC. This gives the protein CASSPRSQTFPYEQYF. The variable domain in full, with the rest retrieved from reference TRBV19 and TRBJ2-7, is DGGITQSPKYLFRKEGQNVTLSCEQNLNHDAMYWYRQDPGQGLRLIYYSQIVNDFQKGDIAEGYSVSREKKESFPLTVTSAQKNPTAFYLCASSPRSQTFPYEQYFGPGTRLTVT.

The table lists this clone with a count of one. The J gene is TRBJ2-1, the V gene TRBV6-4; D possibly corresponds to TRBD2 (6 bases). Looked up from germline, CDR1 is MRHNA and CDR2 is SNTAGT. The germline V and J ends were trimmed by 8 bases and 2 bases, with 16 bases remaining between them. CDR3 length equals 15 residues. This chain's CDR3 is CASSAIAAAYNEQFF. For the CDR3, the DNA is TGTGCCAGCTCTGCTATAGCGGCCGCCTACAATGAGCAGTTCTTC.

This chain's CDR3 is CASTLRGQETQYF. CDR3 coding DNA: TGTGCCAGCACCCTCCGGGGACAAGAGACCCAGTACTTC. The gene calls are TRBV6-1 and TRBJ2-5, with a tentative D call TRBD2 (5 bases). The CDR3 covers 13 residues. Germline CDR1 reads MNHNS; CDR2 reads SASEGT. Trimming shortened V by 7 bases and J by 2 bases, and 11 bases separated the two germline ends.

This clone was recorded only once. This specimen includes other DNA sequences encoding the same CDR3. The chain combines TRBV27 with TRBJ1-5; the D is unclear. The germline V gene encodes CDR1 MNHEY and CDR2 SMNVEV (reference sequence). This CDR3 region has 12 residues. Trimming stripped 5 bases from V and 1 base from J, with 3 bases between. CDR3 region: CASSRSNQPQHF. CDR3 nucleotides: TGTGCCAGCAGTCGGAGCAATCAGCCCCAGCATTTT.

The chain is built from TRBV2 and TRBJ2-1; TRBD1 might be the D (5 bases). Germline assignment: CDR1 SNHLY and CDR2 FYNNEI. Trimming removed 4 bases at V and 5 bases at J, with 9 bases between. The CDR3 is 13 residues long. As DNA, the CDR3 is TGTGCCAGCAGTGGGGGCCGGAACAATGAGCAGTTCTTC. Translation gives CASSGGRNNEQFF.

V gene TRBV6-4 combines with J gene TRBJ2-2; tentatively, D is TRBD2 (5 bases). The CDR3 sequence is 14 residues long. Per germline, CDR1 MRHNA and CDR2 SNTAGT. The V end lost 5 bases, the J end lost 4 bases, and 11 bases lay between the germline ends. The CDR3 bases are TGTGCCAGCAGTAGGCAGGCGGGCACCGGGGAGCTGTTTTTT. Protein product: CASSRQAGTGELFF.

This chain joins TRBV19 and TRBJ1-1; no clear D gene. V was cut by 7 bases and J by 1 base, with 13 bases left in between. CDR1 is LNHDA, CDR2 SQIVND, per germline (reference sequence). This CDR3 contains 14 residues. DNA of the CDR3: TGTGCCAGTACCCGGCCCGGAGGGAACACTGAAGCTTTCTTT. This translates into CASTRPGGNTEAFF.

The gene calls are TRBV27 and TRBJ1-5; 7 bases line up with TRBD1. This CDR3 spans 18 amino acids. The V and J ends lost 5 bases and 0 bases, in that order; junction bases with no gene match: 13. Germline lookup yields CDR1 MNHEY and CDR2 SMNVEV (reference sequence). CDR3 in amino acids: CASSRRGQGGYSNQPQHF. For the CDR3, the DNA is TGTGCCAGCAGTCGAAGGGGGCAGGGAGGATATAGCAATCAGCCCCAGCATTTT.

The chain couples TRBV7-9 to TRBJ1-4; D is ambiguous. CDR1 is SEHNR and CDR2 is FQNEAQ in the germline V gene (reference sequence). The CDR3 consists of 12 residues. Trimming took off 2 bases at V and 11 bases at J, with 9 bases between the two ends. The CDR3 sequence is CASSLSGEKLFF. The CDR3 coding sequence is TGTGCCAGCAGCTTATCCGGGGAGAAACTGTTTTTT.

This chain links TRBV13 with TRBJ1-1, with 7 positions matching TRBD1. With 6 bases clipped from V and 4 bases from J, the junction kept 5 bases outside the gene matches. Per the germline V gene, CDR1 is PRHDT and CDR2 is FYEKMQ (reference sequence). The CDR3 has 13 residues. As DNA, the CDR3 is TGTGCCAGCAGGGAACAGGGGCTCACTGAAGCTTTCTTT. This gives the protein CASREQGLTEAFF. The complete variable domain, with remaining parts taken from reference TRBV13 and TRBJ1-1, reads AAGVIQSPRHLIKEKRETATLKCYPIPRHDTVYWYQQGPGQDPQFLISFYEKMQSDKGSIPDRFSAQQFSDYHSELNMSSLELGDSALYFCASREQGLTEAFFGQGTRLTVV.

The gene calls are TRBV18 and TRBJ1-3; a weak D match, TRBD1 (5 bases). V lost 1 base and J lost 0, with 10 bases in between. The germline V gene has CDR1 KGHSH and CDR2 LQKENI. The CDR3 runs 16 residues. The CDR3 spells CASSPRQLNSGNTIYF. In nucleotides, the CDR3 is TGTGCCAGCTCACCACGACAGCTAAACTCTGGAAACACCATATATTTT.

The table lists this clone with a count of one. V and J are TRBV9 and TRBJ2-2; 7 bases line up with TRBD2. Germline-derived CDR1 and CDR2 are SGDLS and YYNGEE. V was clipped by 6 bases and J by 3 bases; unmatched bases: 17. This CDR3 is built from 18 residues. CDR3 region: CASTFLAVLTGDTGELFF. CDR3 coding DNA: TGTGCCAGCACCTTCCTAGCGGTTCTTACTGGGGACACCGGGGAGCTGTTTTTT.

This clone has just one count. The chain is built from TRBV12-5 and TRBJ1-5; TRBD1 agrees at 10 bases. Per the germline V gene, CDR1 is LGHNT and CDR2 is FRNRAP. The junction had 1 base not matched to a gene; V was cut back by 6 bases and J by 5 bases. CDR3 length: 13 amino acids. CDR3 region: CASGTGGDQPQHF. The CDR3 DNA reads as TGTGCTAGTGGGACAGGGGGCGATCAGCCCCAGCATTTT.